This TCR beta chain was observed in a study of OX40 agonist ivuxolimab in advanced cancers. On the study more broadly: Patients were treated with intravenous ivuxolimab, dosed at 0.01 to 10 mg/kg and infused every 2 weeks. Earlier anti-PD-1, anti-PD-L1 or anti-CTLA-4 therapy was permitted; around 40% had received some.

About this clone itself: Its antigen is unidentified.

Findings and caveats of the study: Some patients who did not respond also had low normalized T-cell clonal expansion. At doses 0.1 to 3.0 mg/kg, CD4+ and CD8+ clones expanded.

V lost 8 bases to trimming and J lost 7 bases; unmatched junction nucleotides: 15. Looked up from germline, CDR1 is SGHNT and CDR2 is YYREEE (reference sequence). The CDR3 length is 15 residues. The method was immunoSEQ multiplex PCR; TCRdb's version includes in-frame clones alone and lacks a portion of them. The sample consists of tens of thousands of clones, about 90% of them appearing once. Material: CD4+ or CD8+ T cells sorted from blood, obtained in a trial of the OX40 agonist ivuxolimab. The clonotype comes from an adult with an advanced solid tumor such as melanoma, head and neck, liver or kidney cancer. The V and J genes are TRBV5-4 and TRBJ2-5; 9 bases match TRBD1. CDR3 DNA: TGTGCCAGTATGGACCAGGACAGGGGCTTTGGGACCCAGTACTTC. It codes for CASMDQDRGFGTQYF.